The next 24 T cell receptor beta chains were all read from a single sample in a study of blood T cell repertoires in COVID-19. The table came from immunoSEQ multiplex PCR; TCRdb's copy has only in-frame clones and leaves some out. This table has fewer than 700,000 clones, 70% to 90% appearing once. Material: peripheral blood. The source is a woman between 45 and 65 years old with COVID-19, enrolled during active disease.

As DNA, the CDR3 is TGTGCCAGCAGAACTCAGCGGGGTGCAGATACGCAGTATTTT. Translated, it gives CASRTQRGADTQYF. The chain uses TRBV6-5 and TRBJ2-3; 7 nucleotides match TRBD2. V lost 6 bases and J lost 4; bases outside the gene matches: 7. CDR1 is MNHEY, CDR2 SVGAGI, per germline. The CDR3 spans 14 residues.

CDR3 nucleotides: TGTGCCAGCAGCGGGGACAGGGCATATACTGAAGCTTTCTTT. The encoded protein is CASSGDRAYTEAFF. The chain links TRBV5-6 to TRBJ1-1; 9 bases line up with TRBD1. Germline values: CDR1 SGHDT, CDR2 YYEEEE. V lost 4 bases to trimming and J lost 5 bases; unmatched junction nucleotides: 6. The CDR3 runs to 14 residues.

This clone was detected a few times. V gene TRBV7-9 combines with J gene TRBJ1-6; 7 nucleotides line up with TRBD1. Germline CDR1 SEHNR, CDR2 FQNEAQ (reference sequence). This CDR3 contains 15 residues. Trimming took 2 bases from V and 13 from J; bases not matched to a gene: 11. CDR3 coding DNA: TGTGCCAGCAGCTTAAACACAGGGGCTCTGGGCCCCCTCCACTTT. This codes for CASSLNTGALGPLHF.

The chain joins TRBV24-1 to TRBJ1-2, with D perhaps TRBD1 (5 bases). V lost 4 bases to trimming and J lost 4 bases, with 12 bases between them. This CDR3 is built from 14 residues. CDR1 and CDR2 from the germline V gene are KGHDR and SFDVKD. CDR3 nucleotides: TGTGCCACCAGTGACTCCGACAGCCTCTATGGCTACACCTTC. Its translation is CATSDSDSLYGYTF.

The chain carries TRBV27 and TRBJ1-3; 9 bases agree with TRBD1. Germline assignment: CDR1 MNHEY and CDR2 SMNVEV (reference sequence). The CDR3 runs 15 residues. The trim removed 6 bases at V and 4 bases at J, leaving 7 bases unmatched. The CDR3 reads CASRLTGTGGNTIYF. Written as DNA, the CDR3 is TGTGCCAGCAGACTAACCGGGACAGGGGGAAACACCATATATTTT.

The chain joins TRBV3-1 (or the pseudogene TRBV3-2) to TRBJ1-1; the D gene is possibly TRBD1 (6 bases). Germline V gene lookup returns CDR1 LGHDT and CDR2 YNNKEL (reference sequence). Trimming stripped 3 bases from V and 5 bases from J, with 13 bases between. The length of the CDR3 is 14 residues. CDR3 DNA: TGTGCCAGCAGCCACACAGGGAGAGGGACTGAAGCTTTCTTT. This sequence encodes CASSHTGRGTEAFF.

The genes are TRBV3-1 (or the pseudogene TRBV3-2) and TRBJ1-2, with TRBD1 identical over 8 bases. Per germline, CDR1 LGHDT and CDR2 YNNKEL (reference sequence). J was trimmed by 8 bases and V by 0 bases; bases with no gene match: 14. The CDR3 is made up of 17 amino acids. The DNA of the CDR3 is TGTGCCAGCAGCCAAGAGCCCGGGACAGGTCGGGTAAACGGCTACACCTTC. Its translation is CASSQEPGTGRVNGYTF.

The chain joins TRBV24-1 to TRBJ2-3; D is possibly TRBD1 (6 bases). This CDR3 has 13 amino acids. CDR1 is KGHDR and CDR2 is SFDVKD in the germline V gene. Trimming removed 5 bases at V and 2 bases at J, with 7 bases between. This CDR3 is CATSGQVTDTQYF. The DNA of the CDR3 is TGTGCCACCAGTGGACAGGTCACAGATACGCAGTATTTT.

The CDR3 here is CASSRPGEIREQYF. Here the CDR3 DNA reads TGTGCCAGCAGCCGACCCGGGGAAATACGCGAGCAGTACTTC. This chain links TRBV6-4 with TRBJ2-7; D possibly corresponds to TRBD2 (5 bases). Looked up from germline, CDR1 is MRHNA and CDR2 is SNTAGT. Deletions cut 6 bases from V and 6 bases from J, with 18 bases between. CDR3 size: 14 residues.

The V gene is TRBV3-1 (or the pseudogene TRBV3-2), the J gene TRBJ2-2; the match to TRBD1 covers 8 bases. V trimming: 2 bases; J trimming: 3 bases; junction bases outside the gene matches: 5. Germline V gene sequence: CDR1 LGHDT, CDR2 YNNKEL (reference sequence). The CDR3 extends over 16 amino acids. DNA of the CDR3: TGTGCCAGCAGCCAACGGCAGGGGGCCCACACCGGGGAGCTGTTTTTT. Translation gives CASSQRQGAHTGELFF.

V gene TRBV19 combines with J gene TRBJ2-7; a weak D match, TRBD1 (6 bases). This CDR3 region has 13 residues. V was cut by 1 base and J by 6 bases, with 10 bases left in between. CDR1 and CDR2 (germline): LNHDA, SQIVND (reference sequence). CDR3 nucleotides: TGTGCCAGTAGTATAGGAGGACAGTCCGAGCAGTACTTC. As protein: CASSIGGQSEQYF.

J is TRBJ2-7 and V is TRBV23-1; TRBD1 aligns across 11 bases. TRBV23-1 is an open reading frame whose function is uncertain. The V gene end was trimmed by 0 bases and the J gene end by 5 bases; junction bases not matched to a gene: 15. The CDR3 runs to 19 residues. This chain's CDR3 is CASSQSKRWLGQGDHEQYF. The CDR3 region has the DNA TGCGCCAGCAGTCAATCGAAGCGGTGGTTGGGACAGGGGGACCACGAGCAGTACTTC.

The chain is built from TRBV6-5 and TRBJ1-5; 7 bases match TRBD1. The V gene end was trimmed by 7 bases and the J gene end by 4 bases; junction bases not matched to a gene: 7. Germline loops: CDR1 MNHEY, CDR2 SVGAGI. This CDR3 contains 14 residues. CDR3 coding DNA: TGTGCCAGCACTTTGGGACAGATTAATCAGCCCCAGCATTTT. Encoded protein: CASTLGQINQPQHF.

The rearrangement joins TRBV9 to TRBJ2-3, with D possibly matching TRBD1 (5 bases). Germline V gene data show CDR1 as SGDLS and CDR2 as YYNGEE. V lost 3 bases and J 4 bases, leaving 15 bases between the germline ends. CDR3 length: 15 residues. DNA for the CDR3: TGTGCCAGCAGCGAAACAGGTTCGCAGGCAGATACGCAGTATTTT. Protein sequence: CASSETGSQADTQYF.

This chain links TRBV5-4 with TRBJ2-1; a weak D match, TRBD2 (6 bases). Trimming took 4 bases from V and 3 from J, leaving 17 bases between them. The CDR3 has 16 residues. Germline CDR1 SGHNT, CDR2 YYREEE (reference sequence). CDR3 sequence: CASSPSRTKVYNEQFF. The CDR3, as DNA: TGTGCCAGCAGCCCCTCTAGGACTAAGGTCTACAATGAGCAGTTCTTC.

The chain links TRBV2 to TRBJ1-1; maybe TRBD1 (6 bases). From germline, CDR1 is SNHLY and CDR2 FYNNEI. The CDR3 is 15 amino acids. Trimming stripped 4 bases from V and 4 bases from J, with 16 bases between. CDR3 in amino acids: CASSGKQGGRTEAFF. The DNA for the CDR3 is TGTGCCAGCAGTGGTAAACAGGGCGGGCGCACTGAAGCTTTCTTT. The whole variable domain, remainder taken from reference TRBV2 and TRBJ1-1, is EPEVTQTPSHQVTQMGQEVILRCVPISNHLYFYWYRQILGQKVEFLVSFYNNEISEKSEIFDDQFSVERPDGSNFTLKIRSTKLEDSAMYFCASSGKQGGRTEAFFGQGTRLTVV.

Written as DNA, the CDR3 is TGTGCCAGCAGCTTCCCCACAGAAGTCACTGAAGCTTTCTTT. Translated: CASSFPTEVTEAFF. This rearrangement joins TRBV7-9 to TRBJ1-1; D gene unclear. The CDR3 loop spans 14 amino acids. V lost 3 bases and J 4 bases, leaving 12 bases between the germline ends. In germline, CDR1 is SEHNR, CDR2 FQNEAQ (reference sequence).

The V call is TRBV11-3, the J call TRBJ2-7, with 7 bases lining up with TRBD1. The trim removed 2 bases at V and 7 bases at J, leaving 2 bases unmatched. This CDR3 is built from 12 residues. Looked up from germline, CDR1 is SGHNT and CDR2 is YENEEA. This chain's CDR3 is CASSLSGGEQYF. CDR3 bases: TGTGCCAGCAGCTTATCAGGGGGAGAGCAGTACTTC.

The chain combines TRBV5-5 with TRBJ1-2; 8 nucleotides match TRBD1. The CDR3 extends over 17 amino acids. Germline V gene data show CDR1 as SGHKS and CDR2 as YYEKEE (reference sequence). The trim removed 0 bases at V and 4 bases at J, leaving 11 bases unmatched. The CDR3 loop is CASSLEISRGRGYGYTF. DNA of the CDR3: TGTGCCAGCAGCTTGGAAATCTCCAGGGGGCGCGGCTATGGCTACACCTTC.

The chain carries TRBV2 and TRBJ2-2, with 9 bases fitting TRBD2. Germline CDR1 is SNHLY and CDR2 is FYNNEI. Unmatched junction bases numbered 8, after V lost 10 bases and J lost 5 bases. This CDR3 has 14 residues. The CDR3 here is CATRGTSRTGELFF. DNA of the CDR3: TGTGCCACACGGGGGACTAGCAGAACCGGGGAGCTGTTTTTT.

The chain links TRBV4-1 to TRBJ2-2; a weak D match, TRBD2 (6 bases). This CDR3 contains 17 residues. The V gene lost 4 bases and the J gene lost 5 bases, with 20 bases spanning the gap. Per germline, CDR1 MGHRA and CDR2 YSYEKL. In nucleotides, the CDR3 is TGCGCCAGCAGCCCCCAGACTAGTAGTGCATTGACCGGGGAGCTGTTTTTT. It is translated as CASSPQTSSALTGELFF.

This clone was seen just once. CDR3 residues: CASSRTSGVGNEQYF. The DNA of the CDR3 is TGTGCCAGCAGTCGGACTAGCGGGGTCGGGAACGAGCAGTACTTC. This chain uses TRBV2 with TRBJ2-7; the match to TRBD2 covers 12 bases. This CDR3 spans 15 amino acids. V was clipped by 5 bases and J by 5 bases; unmatched bases: 7. Germline CDR1 SNHLY, CDR2 FYNNEI.

The V and J genes are TRBV24-1 and TRBJ2-1; TRBD2 aligns across 8 bases. The CDR3 runs to 16 residues. J was trimmed by 8 bases and V by 4 bases; bases with no gene match: 12. Germline loops: CDR1 KGHDR, CDR2 SFDVKD. DNA of the CDR3: TGTGCCACCAGTGAACCCGCGGGGGGAGGGAAGGATGAGCAGTTCTTC. This gives the protein CATSEPAGGGKDEQFF.

The rearrangement links TRBV25-1 to TRBJ2-1; 10 bases map to TRBD2. This CDR3 has 15 amino acids. CDR1 is MGHDK, CDR2 SYGVNS, per germline. V was pared by 6 bases and J by 6 bases, with 8 bases of the junction left unmatched. The CDR3 region is CASSRAGGPGNEQFF. Written as DNA, the CDR3 is TGTGCCAGCAGCCGAGCGGGGGGGCCGGGCAATGAGCAGTTCTTC.